This T cell receptor beta chain originates from a study of siplizumab effects on memory and regulatory T cells. Trimming shortened V by 1 base and J by 7 bases, and 16 bases separated the two germline ends. The germline V gene has CDR1 SEHNR and CDR2 FQNEAQ (reference sequence). This CDR3 has 15 residues. Study-wide points: Alloreactive sequences traceable to unstimulated CD4+ memory cells were significantly reduced by siplizumab. Many proliferating CD4+ or CD8+ clones remained unclassified. Roughly 80-96% of them could not be assigned either a naive or a memory phenotype. In unstimulated cells, naive T cells appeared more diverse than memory T cells and seemed major alloresponse contributors. Unstimulated subset assignment was obtained for only a minor fraction of alloreactive clones.

Clones were read by immunoSEQ multiplex PCR, and TCRdb kept only the in-frame ones, dropping some. In the table there are around 95,000 clones, 94% of which are singletons. Regarding this clone: No antigen is known for it.

The J gene is TRBJ2-5, the V gene TRBV7-9, with a weak D call TRBD2 (5 bases). The receptor comes from a human donor in good health. The sequenced sample consisted of non-Treg CD4+ T cells sorted from blood. The CDR3 nucleotides read TGTGCCAGCAGCTTAGTACAGCCAGTAGGAGGGACCCAGTACTTC. Amino acids: CASSLVQPVGGTQYF. The full variable domain, in which reference TRBV7-9 and TRBJ2-5 provide the parts outside the CDR3, is DTGVSQNPRHKITKRGQNVTFRCDPISEHNRLYWYRQTLGQGPEFLTYFQNEAQLEKSRLLSDRFSAERPKGSFSTLEIQRTEQGDSAMYLCASSLVQPVGGTQYFGPGTRLLVL.